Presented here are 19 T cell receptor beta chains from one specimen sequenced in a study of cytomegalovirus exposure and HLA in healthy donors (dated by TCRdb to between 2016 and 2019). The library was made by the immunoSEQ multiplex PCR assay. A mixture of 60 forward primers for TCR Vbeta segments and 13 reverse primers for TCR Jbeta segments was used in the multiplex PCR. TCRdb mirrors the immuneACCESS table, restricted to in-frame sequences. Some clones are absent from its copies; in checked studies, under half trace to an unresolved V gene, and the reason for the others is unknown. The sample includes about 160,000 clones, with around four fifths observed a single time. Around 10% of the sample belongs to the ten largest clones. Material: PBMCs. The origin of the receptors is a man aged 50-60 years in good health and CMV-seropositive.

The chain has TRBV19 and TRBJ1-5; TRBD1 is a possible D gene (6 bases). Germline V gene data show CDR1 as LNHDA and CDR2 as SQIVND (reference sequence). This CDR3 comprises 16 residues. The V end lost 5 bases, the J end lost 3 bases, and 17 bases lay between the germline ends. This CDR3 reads CASSSRRAGDNQPQHF. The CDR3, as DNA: TGTGCCAGTAGTTCTCGCCGCGCAGGGGACAATCAGCCCCAGCATTTT.

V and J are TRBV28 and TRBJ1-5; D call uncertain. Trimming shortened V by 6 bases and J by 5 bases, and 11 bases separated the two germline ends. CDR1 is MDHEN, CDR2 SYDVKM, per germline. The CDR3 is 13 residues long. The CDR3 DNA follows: TGTGCCAGCAGACCTCAGGATTATCAGCCCCAGCATTTT. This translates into CASRPQDYQPQHF.

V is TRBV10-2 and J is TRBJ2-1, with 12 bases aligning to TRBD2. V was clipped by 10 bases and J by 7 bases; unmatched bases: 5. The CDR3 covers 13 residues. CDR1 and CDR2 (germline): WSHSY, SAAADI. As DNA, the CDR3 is TGCGCCACCCGGACTAGCGGGGCAAATGAGCAGTTCTTC. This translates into CATRTSGANEQFF.

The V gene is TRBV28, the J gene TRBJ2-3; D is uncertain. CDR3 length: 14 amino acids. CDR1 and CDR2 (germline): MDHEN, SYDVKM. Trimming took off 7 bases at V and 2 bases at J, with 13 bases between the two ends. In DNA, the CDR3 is TGTGCCAGCACCCCGTCCTATCTCACAGATACGCAGTATTTT. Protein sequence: CASTPSYLTDTQYF.

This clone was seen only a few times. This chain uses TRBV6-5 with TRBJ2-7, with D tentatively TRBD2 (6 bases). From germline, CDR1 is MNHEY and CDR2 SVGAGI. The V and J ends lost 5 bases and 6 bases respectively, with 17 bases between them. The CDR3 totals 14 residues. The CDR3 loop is CASSERDSRGEQYF. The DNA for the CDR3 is TGTGCCAGCAGTGAAAGGGACTCAAGGGGCGAGCAGTACTTC.

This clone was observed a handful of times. The CDR3, as DNA: TGTGCCAGCAGCTTCGCCGACTCCTCTTTCGGGGAGCTGTTTTTT. This gives the protein CASSFADSSFGELFF. The chain combines TRBV7-8 with TRBJ2-2; D is unclear. Germline V gene sequence: CDR1 SGHVS, CDR2 FQNEAQ. The CDR3 totals 15 residues. Trimming removed 3 bases at V and 7 bases at J, with 15 bases between.

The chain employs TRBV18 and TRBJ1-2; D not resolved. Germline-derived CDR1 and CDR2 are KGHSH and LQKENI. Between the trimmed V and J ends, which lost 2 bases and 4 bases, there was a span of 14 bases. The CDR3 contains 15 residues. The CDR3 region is CASSPDFNSLYGYTF. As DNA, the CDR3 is TGTGCCAGCTCACCAGACTTTAATAGTCTCTATGGCTACACCTTC.

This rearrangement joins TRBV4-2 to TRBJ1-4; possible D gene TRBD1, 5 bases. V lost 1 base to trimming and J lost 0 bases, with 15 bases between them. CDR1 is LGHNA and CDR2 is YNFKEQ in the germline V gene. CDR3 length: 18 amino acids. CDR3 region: CASSQVGGTHATNEKLFF. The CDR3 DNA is TGTGCCAGCAGCCAAGTAGGAGGGACCCATGCAACTAATGAAAAACTGTTTTTT.

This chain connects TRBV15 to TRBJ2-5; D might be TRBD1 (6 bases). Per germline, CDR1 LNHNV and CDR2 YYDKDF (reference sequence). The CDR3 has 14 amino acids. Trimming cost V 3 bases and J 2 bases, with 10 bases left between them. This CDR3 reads CATSSTGHQETQYF. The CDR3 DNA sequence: TGTGCCACCAGCAGTACGGGACATCAAGAGACCCAGTACTTC.

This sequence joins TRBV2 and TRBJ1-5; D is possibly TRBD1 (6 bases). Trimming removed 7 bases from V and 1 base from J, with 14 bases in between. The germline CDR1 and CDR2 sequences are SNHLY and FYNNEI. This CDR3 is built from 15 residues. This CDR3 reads CASIREGGSNQPQHF. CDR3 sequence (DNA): TGTGCCAGCATTCGGGAGGGGGGAAGCAATCAGCCCCAGCATTTT.

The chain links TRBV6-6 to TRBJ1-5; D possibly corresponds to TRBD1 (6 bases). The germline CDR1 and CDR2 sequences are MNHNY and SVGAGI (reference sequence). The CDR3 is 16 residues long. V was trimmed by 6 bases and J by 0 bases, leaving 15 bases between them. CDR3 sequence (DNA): TGTGCCAGCAGGTCGGGACAAGTCTATAGCAATCAGCCCCAGCATTTT. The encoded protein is CASRSGQVYSNQPQHF.

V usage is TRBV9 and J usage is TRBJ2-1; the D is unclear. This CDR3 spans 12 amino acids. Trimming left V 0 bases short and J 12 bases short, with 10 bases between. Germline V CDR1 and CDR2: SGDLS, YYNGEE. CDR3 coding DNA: TGTGCCAGCAGCGTAGAACAGTCCGGGCAGTTCTTC. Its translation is CASSVEQSGQFF.

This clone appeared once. The CDR3 DNA reads as TGTGCCTGGAACCGGGACAGTCCCTATGGCTACACCTTC. It encodes CAWNRDSPYGYTF. The chain recombines TRBV30 with TRBJ1-2; 7 nucleotides match TRBD1. With V trimmed by 4 bases and J by 4 bases, 6 bases remained unmatched. Germline assignment: CDR1 GTSNPN and CDR2 SVGIG (reference sequence). This CDR3 contains 13 residues.

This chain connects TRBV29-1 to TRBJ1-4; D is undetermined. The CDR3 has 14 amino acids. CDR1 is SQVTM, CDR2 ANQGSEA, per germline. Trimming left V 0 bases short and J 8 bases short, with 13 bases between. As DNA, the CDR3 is TGCAGCGTTGAAGATTCGGGGTATCGAGAAAAACTGTTTTTT. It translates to CSVEDSGYREKLFF.

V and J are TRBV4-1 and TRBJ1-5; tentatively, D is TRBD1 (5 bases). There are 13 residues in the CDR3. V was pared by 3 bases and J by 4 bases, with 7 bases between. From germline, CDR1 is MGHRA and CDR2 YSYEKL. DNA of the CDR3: TGCGCCAGCAGCCATCCAGGGAATCAGCCCCAGCATTTT. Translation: CASSHPGNQPQHF.

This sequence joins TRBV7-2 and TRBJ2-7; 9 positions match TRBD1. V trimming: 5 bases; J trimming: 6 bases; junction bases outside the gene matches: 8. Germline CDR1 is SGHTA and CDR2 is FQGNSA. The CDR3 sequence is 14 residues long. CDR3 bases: TGTGCCAGCAGCCTTATGGACAGGGGAGGCGAGCAGTACTTC. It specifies CASSLMDRGGEQYF.

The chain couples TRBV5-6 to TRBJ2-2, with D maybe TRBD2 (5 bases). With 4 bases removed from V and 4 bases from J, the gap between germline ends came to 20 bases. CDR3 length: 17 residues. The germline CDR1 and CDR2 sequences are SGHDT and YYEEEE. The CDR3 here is CASSPAFWRAVTGELFF. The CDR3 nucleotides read TGTGCCAGCAGCCCAGCCTTTTGGCGGGCGGTCACCGGGGAGCTGTTTTTT.

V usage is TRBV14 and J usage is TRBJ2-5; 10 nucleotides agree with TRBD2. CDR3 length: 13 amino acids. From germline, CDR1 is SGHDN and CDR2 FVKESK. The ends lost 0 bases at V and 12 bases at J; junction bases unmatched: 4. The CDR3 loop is CASSQELAGPEYF. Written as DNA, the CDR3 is TGTGCCAGCAGCCAAGAACTAGCGGGGCCAGAGTACTTC.

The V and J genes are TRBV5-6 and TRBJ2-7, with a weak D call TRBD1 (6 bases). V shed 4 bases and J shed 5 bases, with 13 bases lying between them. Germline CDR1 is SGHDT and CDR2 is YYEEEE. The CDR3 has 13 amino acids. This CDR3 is CASSGGAVDEQYF. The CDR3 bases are TGTGCCAGCAGCGGGGGCGCAGTCGACGAGCAGTACTTC.